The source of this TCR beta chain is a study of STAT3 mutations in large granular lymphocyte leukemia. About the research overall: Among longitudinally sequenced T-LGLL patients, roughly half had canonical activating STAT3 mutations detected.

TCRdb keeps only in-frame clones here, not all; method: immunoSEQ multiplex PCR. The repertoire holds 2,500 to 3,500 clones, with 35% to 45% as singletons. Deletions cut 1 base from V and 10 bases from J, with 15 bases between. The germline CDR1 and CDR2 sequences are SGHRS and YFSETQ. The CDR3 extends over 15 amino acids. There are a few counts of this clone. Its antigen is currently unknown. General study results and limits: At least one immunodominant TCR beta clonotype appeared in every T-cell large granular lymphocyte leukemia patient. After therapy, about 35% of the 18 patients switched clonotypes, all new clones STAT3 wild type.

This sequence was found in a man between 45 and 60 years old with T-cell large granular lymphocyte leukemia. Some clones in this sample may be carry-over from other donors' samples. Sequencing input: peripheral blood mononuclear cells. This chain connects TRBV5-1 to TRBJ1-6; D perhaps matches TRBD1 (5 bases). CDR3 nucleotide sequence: TGCGCCAGCAGCTTGTATGTGGGGGTGAGCTCACCCCTCCACTTT. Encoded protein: CASSLYVGVSSPLHF.